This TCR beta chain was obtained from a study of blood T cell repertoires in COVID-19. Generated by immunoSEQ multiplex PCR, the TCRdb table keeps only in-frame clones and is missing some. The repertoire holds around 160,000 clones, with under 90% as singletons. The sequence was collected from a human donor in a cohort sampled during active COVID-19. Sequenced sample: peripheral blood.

The CDR3, as DNA: TGTGCCAGCAGCTTGAGGAGCTCCTATAATTCACCCCTCCACTTT. Translated, it gives CASSLRSSYNSPLHF. V and J are TRBV11-3 and TRBJ1-6; D is unclear. The CDR3 length is 15 residues. With 3 bases removed from V and 0 bases from J, the gap between germline ends came to 6 bases. The V gene's germline CDR1 is SGHNT and CDR2 YENEEA.